The TCR beta chain under discussion was sequenced for a study of T cell repertoires in cytomegalovirus infection. Study summary: Signatures in public TCR beta sequences pointed to both CMV infection and matching HLA type. Regarding the study as a whole: Dominating the ex vivo response were HLA-C-restricted CMV-specific TCR beta clonotypes.

A single record per CDR3 protein comes from TCRdb applying MiXCR to the reads. The sample holds about 740,000 distinct CDR3 sequences; roughly a third are singletons and the top ten take more than 2.5%. As concerns this clonotype: The antigen remains unidentified.

V was shortened by 2 bases and J by 5 bases, with 4 bases between the two germline ends. The length of the CDR3 is 13 residues. CDR1 is MNHEY, CDR2 SMNVEV, per germline (reference sequence). The sequenced material came from PBMCs. The sequence derives from a human donor in good health (CMV status not recorded). Some clones in this sample may be carry-over from other donors' samples. The rearrangement uses TRBV27 and TRBJ1-6; no clear D. CDR3 DNA sequence: TGTGCCAGCAGTTTACTACATAATTCACCCCTCCACTTT. This translates into CASSLLHNSPLHF.